The 9 T cell receptor beta chains below come from one sample, sequenced in a study of T cell responses to AZD1222 COVID-19 vaccine. The repertoire was sequenced with immunoSEQ multiplex PCR; TCRdb's copy has only in-frame clones and lacks some. The sample holds about 88,000 clones, 90% seen once. The material was peripheral blood, obtained 28 days after the second AZD1222 dose. All receptors derive from an adult who received the AZD1222 COVID-19 vaccine.

The chain employs TRBV7-3 and TRBJ1-4, with D perhaps TRBD1 (5 bases). V lost 1 base and J lost 10, with 25 bases in between. The CDR3 has 18 amino acids. Germline CDR1 reads SGHTA; CDR2 reads FQGTGA. CDR3 nucleotides: TGTGCCAGCAGCTTAAGGGTGCGGGGGAGTGCGGAGGGAGTAAAACTGTTTTTT. Amino acids: CASSLRVRGSAEGVKLFF.

The chain employs TRBV5-6 and TRBJ2-7, with D perhaps TRBD1 (6 bases). Germline V gene lookup returns CDR1 SGHDT and CDR2 YYEEEE. The CDR3 has 17 residues. Trimming pared 0 bases from V and 5 bases from J, leaving 21 bases between. The CDR3 region is CASSLVGLRDKGNEQYF. The DNA of the CDR3 is TGTGCCAGCAGCTTGGTCGGGCTGAGGGACAAGGGGAACGAGCAGTACTTC.

This chain uses TRBV28 with TRBJ2-3; 7 bases are a match to TRBD1. Per germline, CDR1 MDHEN and CDR2 SYDVKM. V was clipped by 5 bases and J by 5 bases; unmatched bases: 10. The CDR3 covers 15 residues. The CDR3 DNA reads as TGTGCCAGCAGTGACCGAGGGGGCGCCAGAGATACGCAGTATTTT. This codes for CASSDRGGARDTQYF.

The V gene is TRBV7-6, the J gene TRBJ2-7; 7 nucleotides align to TRBD1. The CDR3 runs 16 residues. The germline CDR1 and CDR2 sequences are SGHVS and FNYEAQ. Unmatched junction bases numbered 10, after V lost 5 bases and J lost 0 bases. CDR3 loop: CASSPRQGYSSYEQYF. The CDR3 DNA sequence: TGTGCCAGCAGCCCCCGACAGGGATATAGCTCCTACGAGCAGTACTTC.

The CDR3 bases are TGTGCCAGCAGGTTAGTCCCCTTAGCGGGGGGTCACAATGAGCAGTTCTTC. Amino acid sequence: CASRLVPLAGGHNEQFF. This chain connects TRBV28 to TRBJ2-1; 10 nucleotides align to TRBD2. CDR1 and CDR2 (germline): MDHEN, SYDVKM. V trimming: 6 bases; J trimming: 5 bases; junction bases outside the gene matches: 13. The CDR3 totals 17 residues.

CDR3 residues: CASSLAWLQGAPGEAFF. Here the CDR3 DNA reads TGTGCCAGCAGCTTAGCCTGGCTACAGGGGGCGCCTGGTGAAGCTTTCTTT. This chain connects TRBV7-9 to TRBJ1-1, with 9 bases fitting TRBD1. Germline V CDR1 and CDR2: SEHNR, FQNEAQ (reference sequence). The V gene end was trimmed by 0 bases and the J gene end by 7 bases; junction bases not matched to a gene: 12. The CDR3 spans 17 residues.

The chain recombines TRBV28 with TRBJ1-1, with D possibly matching TRBD1 (5 bases). The CDR3 covers 14 residues. Per the germline V gene, CDR1 is MDHEN and CDR2 is SYDVKM. Trimming left V 5 bases short and J 5 bases short, with 15 bases between. The CDR3 bases are TGTGCCAGCAGTCTTGCAGGGAGTCGTACTGAAGCTTTCTTT. Its translation is CASSLAGSRTEAFF.

The chain recombines TRBV6-5 with TRBJ1-2; 7 nucleotides line up with TRBD1. V was pared by 0 bases and J by 1 base, with 5 bases of the junction left unmatched. The CDR3 is 16 residues long. Germline V gene data show CDR1 as MNHEY and CDR2 as SVGAGI. The CDR3 sequence: CASSYSEGQYNYGYTF. In DNA, the CDR3 is TGTGCCAGCAGTTACTCAGAGGGACAGTATAACTATGGCTACACCTTC.

This rearrangement joins TRBV6-1 to TRBJ1-2; no definite D call. The length of the CDR3 is 17 residues. V lost 0 bases and J lost 4, with 18 bases in between. Germline V gene sequence: CDR1 MNHNS, CDR2 SASEGT. CDR3 region: CASSEALRRAESYGYTF. CDR3 nucleotides: TGTGCCAGCAGTGAAGCGCTTCGAAGGGCCGAGAGCTATGGCTACACCTTC.